The entry below describes one T cell receptor (beta chain). The clone's antigen remains unknown. The input lacks base qualities; no much larger clone sits a single base away. In the prospective study, participants were 18 to 89 years old, resided in 20 to 30 geographic areas of the United States, and were enrolled through a virtual design. In the prospective study, cohorts were assigned on the basis of participant-reported clinical history obtained from a screening survey and a study questionnaire. Recovered participants in ImmuneRACE Cohort 3 were defined by two consecutive negative NP/OP PCR tests, clearance by a healthcare professional, or resolution of symptoms. In the prospective study, whole blood, serum and a nasopharyngeal or oropharyngeal swab were collected from each participant by mobile phlebotomists. Over a roughly 2-month period, participants in the prospective study had the option of providing additional blood draws and questionnaires. Before DNA extraction, prospective study blood samples were shipped either frozen or at room temperature.

This entry comes from a study of blood T cell repertoires in COVID-19 (dated by TCRdb to the early 2020s). For context, the study as a whole: Samples from collaborators originated in the United States, Italy and Spain and spanned both the acute and convalescent phases of COVID-19. The repertoires were released in a freely available public database intended as a resource for research on the immune response to SARS-CoV-2. Sample metadata almost always included a de-identified subject ID, COVID-19 status, age in years and sex. Samples were obtained from the ongoing ImmuneRACE study (first 160 participants) and from about 1,300 subjects provided by 6 global collaborators. Where available, HLA class I and class II types were obtained from metadata supplied by the sample provider rather than from assay-based typing. The material from the prospective study consisted of cDNA or gDNA derived from T cells, B-cell-depleted T cells, or PBMCs. Deeply sampled blood TCRbeta repertoires from subjects exposed to, actively infected with, or recovered from COVID-19 were included in the dataset.

Findings and caveats that apply to the study as a whole: The amount of clinical and demographic metadata varied by source and participant and was provided uncurated.

TCRbeta CDR3 regions were amplified from genomic DNA using the immunoSEQ Assay, a bias-controlled multiplex PCR. Processing in the source paper ran as follows. Within the assay, amplification of reference gene primers was used to estimate how many nucleated cells each sample contained. Sequence reads were collapsed and filtered to measure the absolute abundance of every unique TCRbeta CDR3 rearrangement. For each sample, productive Simpson clonality was calculated by taking the square root of Simpson's diversity index across productive rearrangements. As stored in TCRdb, this immuneACCESS dataset retains in-frame rearrangements with V and J assigned. A fraction of the clones does not appear; measured against another copy, unresolved V genes explain less than half of the discrepancy, and the remainder lacks a known reason. V, J and clone size derive from that table, while D and trimming were established from the DNA sequence. Across this sample there are some 200,000 clones, with 88% seen only once. The top ten clonotypes cover around 2.7% of the sample.

CDR1 SNHLY and CDR2 FYNNEI were looked up in the germline V gene. The CDR3 runs 15 residues from the cysteine to the phenylalanine. Solely the CDR3 DNA is kept, with 45 bases framed from the first base. V is cut by 4 bases and J by 0 bases, and the space between the germline ends is 10 bases. The source of this sequence is a woman aged 25 to 45 who had recovered from COVID-19. The chain joins TRBV2 to TRBJ1-5; the D segment cannot be called with confidence. The sample consisted of PBMCs or T cells enriched from blood (not recorded which). The CDR3 in this case is CASSVSGLSNQPQHF. The base sequence is TGTGCCAGCAGTGTGAGCGGACTTAGCAATCAGCCCCAGCATTTT.